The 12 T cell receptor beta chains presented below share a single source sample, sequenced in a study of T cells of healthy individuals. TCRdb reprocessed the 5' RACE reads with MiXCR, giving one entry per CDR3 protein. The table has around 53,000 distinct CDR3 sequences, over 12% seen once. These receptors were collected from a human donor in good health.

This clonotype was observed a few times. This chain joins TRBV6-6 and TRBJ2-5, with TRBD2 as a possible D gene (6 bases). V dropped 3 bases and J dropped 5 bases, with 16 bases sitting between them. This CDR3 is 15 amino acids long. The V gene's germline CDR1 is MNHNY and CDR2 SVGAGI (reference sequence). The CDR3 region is CASSYVRDLRETQYF. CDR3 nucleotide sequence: TGTGCCAGCAGTTATGTCCGGGACTTAAGGGAGACCCAGTACTTC.

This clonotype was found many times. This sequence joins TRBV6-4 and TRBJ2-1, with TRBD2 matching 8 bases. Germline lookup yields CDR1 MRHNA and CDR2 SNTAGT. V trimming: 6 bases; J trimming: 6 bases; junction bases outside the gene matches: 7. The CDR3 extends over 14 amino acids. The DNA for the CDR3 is TGTGCCAGCAGCGCGACTAGCGCTGGCAATGAGCAGTTCTTC. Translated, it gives CASSATSAGNEQFF.

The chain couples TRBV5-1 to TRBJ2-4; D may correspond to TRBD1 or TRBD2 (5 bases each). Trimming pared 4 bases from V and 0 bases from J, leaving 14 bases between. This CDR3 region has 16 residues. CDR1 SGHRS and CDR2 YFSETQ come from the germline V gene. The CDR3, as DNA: TGCGCCAGCAGCGCCGGGACGGAACTAGCCAAAAACATTCAGTACTTC. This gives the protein CASSAGTELAKNIQYF.

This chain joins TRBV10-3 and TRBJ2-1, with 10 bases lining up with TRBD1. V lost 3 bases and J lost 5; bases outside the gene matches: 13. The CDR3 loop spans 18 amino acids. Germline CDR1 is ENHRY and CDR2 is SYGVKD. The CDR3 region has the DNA TGTGCCATCAGTGACATTGTAAAAACCGGGACAGGGGACAATGAGCAGTTCTTC. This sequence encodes CAISDIVKTGTGDNEQFF.

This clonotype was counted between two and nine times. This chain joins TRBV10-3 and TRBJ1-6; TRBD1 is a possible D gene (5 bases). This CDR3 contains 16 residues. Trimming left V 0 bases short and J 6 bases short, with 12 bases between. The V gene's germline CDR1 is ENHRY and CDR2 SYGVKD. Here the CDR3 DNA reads TGTGCCATCAGTGAGTCGGGGCCAGCCCCTAATTCACCCCTCCACTTT. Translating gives CAISESGPAPNSPLHF.

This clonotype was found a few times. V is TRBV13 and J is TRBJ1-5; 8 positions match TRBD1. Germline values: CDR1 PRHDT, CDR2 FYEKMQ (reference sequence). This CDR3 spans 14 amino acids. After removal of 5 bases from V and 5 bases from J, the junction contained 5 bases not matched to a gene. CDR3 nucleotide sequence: TGTGCCAGCAGCACCAGACAGGGGCATCAGCCCCAGCATTTT. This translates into CASSTRQGHQPQHF.

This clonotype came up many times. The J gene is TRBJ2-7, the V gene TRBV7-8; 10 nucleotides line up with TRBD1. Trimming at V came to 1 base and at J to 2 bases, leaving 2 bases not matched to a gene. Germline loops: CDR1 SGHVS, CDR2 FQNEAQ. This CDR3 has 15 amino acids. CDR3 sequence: CASSLGQGAPYEQYF. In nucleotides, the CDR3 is TGTGCCAGCAGCTTAGGACAGGGGGCCCCCTACGAGCAGTACTTC. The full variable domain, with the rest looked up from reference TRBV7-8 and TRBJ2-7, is GAGVSQSPRYKVAKRGQDVALRCDPISGHVSLFWYQQALGQGPEFLTYFQNEAQLDKSGLPSDRFFAERPEGSVSTLKIQRTQQEDSAVYLCASSLGQGAPYEQYFGPGTRLTVT.

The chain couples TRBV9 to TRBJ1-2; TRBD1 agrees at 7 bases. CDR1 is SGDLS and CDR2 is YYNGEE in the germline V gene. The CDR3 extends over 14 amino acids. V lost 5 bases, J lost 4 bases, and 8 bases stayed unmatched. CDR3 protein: CASRDPGQSYGYTF. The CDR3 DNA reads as TGTGCCAGCAGAGACCCGGGACAGAGCTATGGCTACACCTTC.

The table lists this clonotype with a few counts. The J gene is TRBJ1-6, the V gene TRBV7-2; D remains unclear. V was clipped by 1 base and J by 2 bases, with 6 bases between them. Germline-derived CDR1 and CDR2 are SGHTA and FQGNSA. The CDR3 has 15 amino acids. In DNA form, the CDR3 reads TGTGCCAGCAGCTTAGAAGGGACCTATAATTCACCCCTCCACTTT. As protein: CASSLEGTYNSPLHF.

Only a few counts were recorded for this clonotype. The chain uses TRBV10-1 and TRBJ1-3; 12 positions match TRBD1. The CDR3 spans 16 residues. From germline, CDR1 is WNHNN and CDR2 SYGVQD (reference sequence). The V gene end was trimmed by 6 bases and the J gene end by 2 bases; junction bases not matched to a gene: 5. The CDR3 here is CASRGDRGLPGNTIYF. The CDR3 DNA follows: TGCGCCAGCAGGGGGGACAGGGGGCTCCCTGGAAACACCATATATTTT.

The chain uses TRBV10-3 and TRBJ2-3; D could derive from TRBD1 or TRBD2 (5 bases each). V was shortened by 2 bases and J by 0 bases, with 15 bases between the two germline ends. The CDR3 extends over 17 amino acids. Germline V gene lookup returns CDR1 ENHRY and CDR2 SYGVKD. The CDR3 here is CAISEPLGRGSTDTQYF. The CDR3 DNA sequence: TGTGCCATCAGTGAGCCGTTGGGACGGGGCAGCACAGATACGCAGTATTTT.

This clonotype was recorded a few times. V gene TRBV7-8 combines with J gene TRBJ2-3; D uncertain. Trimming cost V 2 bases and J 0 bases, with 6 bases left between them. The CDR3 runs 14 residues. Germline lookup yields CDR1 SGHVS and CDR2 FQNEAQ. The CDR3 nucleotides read TGTGCCAGCAGCTTACAGCCGAGCACAGATACGCAGTATTTT. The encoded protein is CASSLQPSTDTQYF.